This is a list of T cell receptor beta chains from one sample in a study of human T cells and chemical hapten exposure. Via MiXCR, TCRdb re-called the RACE reads, giving one row per CDR3 protein. The sample contains roughly 190,000 distinct CDR3 sequences, more than 20% of which appear only once. Source: whole blood, taken in connection with sensitization to the hapten diphenylcyclopropenone (DPC). The source of these receptors is a woman aged 45 to 65 with alopecia areata. Some clones in this sample may be carry-over from other donors' samples. The CDR3 runs from the conserved cysteine through the conserved F or W.

TRBJ2-7 | TRBV14 | CASSQTGGGSYEQYF
TRBJ1-2 | TRBV20-1 | CSASFGSYGYTF
TRBJ2-1 | TRBV11-2 | CASSLGGLAGLEQFF
TRBJ2-1 | TRBV12-3/TRBV12-4 | CASSRAFNEQFF
TRBJ2-3 | TRBV12-3/TRBV12-4 | CASSSGNTDTQYF
TRBJ2-6 | TRBV6-5 | CASSYRGVGANVLTF
TRBJ1-6 | TRBV5-1 | CASSLERQGDSPLHF
TRBJ2-3 | TRBV5-1 | CASSLELAEGATQYF
TRBJ2-7 | TRBV27 | CASSSPRAGGPYEQYF
TRBJ2-3 | TRBV5-1 | CASSQEDPSTDTQYF
TRBJ2-4 | TRBV6-6 | CASSLGGGNIQYF
TRBJ2-1 | TRBV27 | CASSSVALSRDEQFF
TRBJ1-2 | TRBV11-2 | CASTGGGLGYTF
TRBJ2-1 | TRBV9 | CASSPRGLSDEQFF
TRBJ2-1 | TRBV7-9 | CASSPQREGRDEQFF
TRBJ2-7 | TRBV5-1 | CASSPLAGDSYEQYF
TRBJ2-4 | TRBV4-2 | CASSQDRGLPGKNIQYF
TRBJ1-2 | TRBV29-1 | CSVEGQRNYGYTF
TRBJ2-1 | TRBV5-1 | CASSLSLSAYNEQFF
TRBJ1-2 | TRBV27 | CASREMGQGFRGYTF
TRBJ2-7 | TRBV20-1 | CSARDLYEQYF
TRBJ1-5 | TRBV29-1 | CSVGASNQPQHF
TRBJ1-1 | TRBV7-8 | CASSLVLEGGTEAFF
TRBJ1-3 | TRBV10-3 | CAISRDPIGSGNTIYF
TRBJ2-7 | TRBV10-2 | CASSSLGEQYF
TRBJ2-7 | TRBV12-3/TRBV12-4 | CASSLLRYEQYF
TRBJ1-1 | TRBV30 | CAWGLLQGIGSEAFF
TRBJ1-1 | TRBV2 | CASSRQGFEAFF
TRBJ2-1 | TRBV6-6 | CASTKGNSYNEQFF
TRBJ1-5 | TRBV29-1 | CSGGEGNQPQHF
TRBJ1-1 | TRBV12-3/TRBV12-4 | CASFRTENTEAFF
TRBJ2-7 | TRBV12-3/TRBV12-4 | CASRKSEQYF
TRBJ1-1 | TRBV4-1 | CASRQGTTEAFF
TRBJ1-1 | TRBV20-1 | CSARRTGVEAFF
TRBJ2-2 | TRBV7-7 | CASSLARNTGELFF
TRBJ2-3 | TRBV20-1 | CSAKRTSGNTDTQYF
TRBJ1-4 | TRBV7-9 | CASSPGTGNEKLFF
TRBJ2-5 | TRBV10-3 | CAISVTAQETQYF
TRBJ2-1 | TRBV12-3/TRBV12-4 | CASSGLRTEQFF
TRBJ1-5 | TRBV3-1 | CASSQDATVRPQHF
TRBJ2-3 | TRBV6-5 | CASRGNGDTQYF
TRBJ1-2 | TRBV2 | CASSGAVSYGYTF
TRBJ2-3 | TRBV6-1 | CASSGLAGGPSFTDTQYF
TRBJ2-1 | TRBV7-2 | CASRESGSIYNEQFF
TRBJ2-1 | TRBV2 | CASSRDTYNEQFF
TRBJ1-1 | TRBV6-5 | CASSYSRGNTEAFF
TRBJ1-5 | TRBV7-2 | CASSFSPGSVQPQHF
TRBJ1-2 | TRBV29-1 | CSVEGLLGGYTF